The 29 T cell receptor beta chains below were found in one sample sequenced in a study of metastatic and nonmetastatic thyroid tumors. Using MiXCR, TCRdb reanalyzed the PCR reads. This table holds around 37,000 clones, 20% to 30% found once. Each patient came to thyroid surgery without any prior treatment (of any kind). The sequencing sample was made of tumor tissue. These receptors were obtained from a female donor with papillary thyroid cancer or a benign thyroid nodule (not recorded which). Some clones in this sample may be carry-over from other donors' samples.

This clone was seen a handful of times. This chain links TRBV5-6 with TRBJ2-5; TRBD1 is a possible D gene (6 bases). Germline loops: CDR1 SGHDT, CDR2 YYEEEE. V lost 4 bases to trimming and J lost 5 bases, with 21 bases between them. The CDR3 covers 16 residues. CDR3: CASSLNLQGVEETQYF. The CDR3 DNA sequence: TGTGCCAGCAGCCTAAACCTACAGGGCGTAGAGGAGACCCAGTACTTC.

This clone was counted only a few times. J is TRBJ2-5 and V is TRBV18; D is perhaps TRBD2 (6 bases). Germline CDR1 reads KGHSH; CDR2 reads LQKENI. The CDR3 has 13 residues. Trimming took off 8 bases at V and 4 bases at J, with 14 bases between the two ends. The CDR3 DNA sequence: TGTGCCAGCGCCCAAGTGGGAGGAGAGACCCAGTACTTC. Translating gives CASAQVGGETQYF.

This clone was recorded at least ten times. This rearrangement joins TRBV7-9 to TRBJ2-1; possibly TRBD1 for D (6 bases). V gave up 6 bases and J gave up 9 bases, with 12 bases separating them. CDR1 and CDR2 from the germline V gene are SEHNR and FQNEAQ (reference sequence). This CDR3 has 12 amino acids. The CDR3 bases are TGTGCCAGCAGTAGGGGGACGGGTGAGCAGTTCTTC. It yields the protein CASSRGTGEQFF.

This clone was seen only a few times. The chain has TRBV27 and TRBJ2-7, with TRBD1 as a possible D gene (5 bases). CDR3 length: 15 residues. The germline gives CDR1 MNHEY, CDR2 SMNVEV (reference sequence). Trimming shortened V by 2 bases and J by 3 bases, and 14 bases separated the two germline ends. The CDR3 region is CASSLGPGSLYEQYF. The DNA for the CDR3 is TGTGCCAGCAGTTTAGGGCCAGGGTCCCTCTACGAGCAGTACTTC.

This clone came up a few times. The chain combines TRBV3-1 with TRBJ2-3; D possibly corresponds to TRBD1 (6 bases). Germline CDR1 is LGHDT and CDR2 is YNNKEL (reference sequence). Trimming stripped 4 bases from V and 12 bases from J, with 14 bases between. The CDR3 sequence is 12 residues long. The CDR3 protein is CASSPQGCTQYF. CDR3 bases: TGTGCCAGCAGCCCCCAGGGGTGTACTCAGTATTTT.

Only a few counts were recorded for this clone. The chain links TRBV6-2 or TRBV6-3 to TRBJ1-2; unclear D gene. CDR1 and CDR2 (germline): MNHEY, SVGEGT. V shed 4 bases and J shed 3 bases, with 18 bases lying between them. The CDR3 has 16 amino acids. CDR3 DNA sequence: TGTGCCAGCAGTTTCGGCGCTGGCAGGTCCGACTATGGCTACACCTTC. Protein sequence: CASSFGAGRSDYGYTF.

The V gene is TRBV19, the J gene TRBJ2-7; D possibly matches TRBD1 or TRBD2 (5 bases each). This CDR3 comprises 14 residues. Deletions cut 3 bases from V and 5 bases from J, with 14 bases between. The germline CDR1 and CDR2 sequences are LNHDA and SQIVND (reference sequence). CDR3 nucleotides: TGTGCCAGTAGTATCCCGGACGGGGCCGACGAGCAGTACTTC. Encoded protein: CASSIPDGADEQYF.

The CDR3 sequence: CASSHRDRDGGYTF. In DNA, the CDR3 is TGTGCCAGCAGCCACCGGGACAGGGACGGTGGCTACACCTTC. The rearrangement uses TRBV3-1 and TRBJ1-2; 9 positions match TRBD1. The V gene's germline CDR1 is LGHDT and CDR2 YNNKEL (reference sequence). This CDR3 is 14 amino acids long. The junction had 6 bases not matched to a gene; V was cut back by 3 bases and J by 7 bases. The full variable domain, its missing parts supplied by reference TRBV3-1 and TRBJ1-2, is DTAVSQTPKYLVTQMGNDKSIKCEQNLGHDTMYWYKQDSKKFLKIMFSYNNKELIINETVPNRFSPKSPDKAHLNLHINSLELGDSAVYFCASSHRDRDGGYTFGSGTRLTVV.

In this sample, this clone turned up many times. The V gene is TRBV20-1, the J gene TRBJ1-1, with D possibly being TRBD1 (6 bases). Trimming removed 6 bases at V and 5 bases at J, with 19 bases between. CDR3 size: 14 residues. The germline gives CDR1 DFQATT, CDR2 SNEGSKA (reference sequence). CDR3 sequence (DNA): TGCAGTGCCCTACACGGGGGCGGACGAACTGAAGCTTTCTTT. It specifies CSALHGGGRTEAFF.

The chain combines TRBV20-1 with TRBJ2-3, with D possibly TRBD1 on 8 matching bases. The ends were cut back, 0 bases at V and 5 bases at J, with 15 bases in the middle. The V gene's germline CDR1 is DFQATT and CDR2 SNEGSKA (reference sequence). This CDR3 has 15 residues. The CDR3 protein is CSARDPTGGGDTQYF. The CDR3 region has the DNA TGCAGTGCTAGAGATCCCACAGGGGGGGGAGATACGCAGTATTTT.

The chain uses TRBV11-2 and TRBJ1-2; no definite D call. The CDR3 runs to 12 residues. V lost 4 bases to trimming and J lost 7 bases, with 10 bases between them. The germline V gene has CDR1 SGHAT and CDR2 FQNNGV. CDR3 bases: TGTGCCAGCAGCTCCTTATTTGGTGGCTACACCTTC. Residues: CASSSLFGGYTF. The complete variable domain, with remaining parts taken from reference TRBV11-2 and TRBJ1-2, reads EAGVAQSPRYKIIEKRQSVAFWCNPISGHATLYWYQQILGQGPKLLIQFQNNGVVDDSQLPKDRFSAERLKGVDSTLKIQPAKLEDSAVYLCASSSLFGGYTFGSGTRLTVV.

This clone showed up many times. The J gene is TRBJ2-2, the V gene TRBV4-1; D gene uncertain. Germline CDR1 reads MGHRA; CDR2 reads YSYEKL. This CDR3 spans 17 amino acids. V lost 0 bases, J lost 5 bases, and 16 bases lay in between. The CDR3 is CASSQDGSQLTTGELFF. As DNA, the CDR3 is TGCGCCAGCAGCCAAGATGGTTCCCAGTTAACTACCGGGGAGCTGTTTTTT.

V and J are TRBV18 and TRBJ1-1; D is undetermined. With 5 bases removed from V and 6 bases from J, the gap between germline ends came to 16 bases. The CDR3 runs to 14 residues. Looked up from germline, CDR1 is KGHSH and CDR2 is LQKENI. This CDR3 reads CASSTYIGSAEAFF. The CDR3 DNA reads TGTGCCAGCTCAACGTACATAGGAAGCGCTGAAGCTTTCTTT.

This clone was observed many times. V is TRBV20-1 and J is TRBJ1-5, with a weak D call TRBD1 (5 bases). CDR1 DFQATT and CDR2 SNEGSKA come from the germline V gene (reference sequence). V lost 5 bases and J lost 2, with 16 bases in between. The CDR3 totals 15 residues. This chain's CDR3 is CSAPYQGRGNQPQHF. The CDR3 nucleotides are TGCAGTGCTCCTTACCAGGGAAGGGGCAATCAGCCCCAGCATTTT.

J is TRBJ2-3 and V is TRBV6-2 or TRBV6-3; TRBD2 agrees at 10 bases. Germline V lookup: CDR1 MNHEY, CDR2 SVGEGT. V shed 0 bases, J shed 2 bases, and the junction held 5 bases outside the gene matches. CDR3 length: 17 amino acids. CDR3 protein: CASSYSEAGGITDTQYF. The DNA for the CDR3 is TGTGCCAGCAGTTACTCGGAAGCGGGAGGGATCACAGATACGCAGTATTTT.

The table lists this clone with many counts. V and J are TRBV27 and TRBJ2-7; 9 bases map to TRBD1. The CDR3 has 15 amino acids. The ends lost 1 base at V and 7 bases at J; junction bases unmatched: 8. The germline V gene has CDR1 MNHEY and CDR2 SMNVEV (reference sequence). The CDR3 DNA reads as TGTGCCAGCAGTTTATTTAGACAGGGGGGGGCGGAGCAGTACTTC. It codes for CASSLFRQGGAEQYF.

This clone is labeled medium-sized. The V call is TRBV7-2, the J call TRBJ2-2; 13 nucleotides line up with TRBD2. Per germline, CDR1 SGHTA and CDR2 FQGNSA. V shed 5 bases and J 6 bases; nucleotides not matched to a gene: 9. The CDR3 loop spans 17 amino acids. CDR3 amino acids: CASSRTSGSWAAGELFF. CDR3 DNA sequence: TGTGCCAGCAGCCGGACTAGCGGGAGTTGGGCTGCCGGGGAGCTGTTTTTT.

The rearrangement links TRBV5-4 to TRBJ2-5, with D perhaps matching TRBD1 (6 bases). CDR1 is SGHNT and CDR2 is YYREEE in the germline V gene (reference sequence). This CDR3 spans 14 amino acids. With 3 bases removed from V and 5 bases from J, the gap between germline ends came to 14 bases. The CDR3 bases are TGTGCCAGCAGCTCGAAAGGGGGTCGGGAGACCCAGTACTTC. Its protein is CASSSKGGRETQYF.

To note about this clone: A clone one base away is much larger, so this may be a read error. The sample carries other DNA sequences with the same CDR3. The rearrangement joins TRBV14 to TRBJ2-5, with unresolved D. The CDR3 consists of 16 residues. The V end was cut by 7 bases, the J end by 4 bases, with 22 bases between. CDR1 and CDR2 (germline): SGHDN, FVKESK. The CDR3 here is CASIEVRGRRGETQYF. The CDR3 DNA follows: TGTGCCAGCATTGAGGTTCGAGGAAGGCGTGGAGAGACCCAGTACTTC.

CDR3 amino acids: CSAAQADGSQPQHF. The CDR3 DNA reads as TGCAGTGCTGCACAGGCCGACGGGAGTCAGCCCCAGCATTTT. The V and J genes are TRBV20-1 and TRBJ1-5, with a possible D match to TRBD1 (5 bases). Germline V gives CDR1 DFQATT, CDR2 SNEGSKA (reference sequence). V lost 5 bases, J lost 6 bases, and 17 bases lay in between. This CDR3 has 14 residues.

At least ten counts were recorded for this clone. The chain employs TRBV6-1 and TRBJ1-5; no definite D call. The CDR3 runs to 15 residues. The germline CDR1 and CDR2 sequences are MNHNS and SASEGT. V dropped 3 bases and J dropped 3 bases, with 12 bases sitting between them. In nucleotides, the CDR3 is TGTGCCAGCAGTGAGGAGGGTACCCTCAATCAGCCCCAGCATTTT. Translated: CASSEEGTLNQPQHF.

Comment on this clone: A much larger clone lies a single base off, so this may be a read error. Other DNA sequences within the sample encode an identical CDR3. The CDR3 sequence is CASSRDRDYEQYF. The DNA of the CDR3 is TGTGCCAGCAGTCGGGATAGGGACTACGAGCAGTACTTC. The chain is built from TRBV6-2 or TRBV6-3 and TRBJ2-7, with a possible D match to TRBD2 (5 bases). CDR1 and CDR2 from the germline V gene are MNHEY and SVGEGT. Trimming removed 5 bases from V and 3 bases from J, with 11 bases in between. This CDR3 is built from 13 residues.

This clone was seen many times. The rearrangement uses TRBV20-1 and TRBJ2-1, with a tentative D call TRBD2 (5 bases). Trimming left V 6 bases short and J 8 bases short, with 14 bases between. Germline V CDR1 and CDR2: DFQATT, SNEGSKA (reference sequence). The CDR3 length is 12 residues. CDR3 in amino acids: CSAQLGVDEQFF. In DNA form, the CDR3 reads TGCAGTGCACAACTAGGAGTGGATGAGCAGTTCTTC.

The chain recombines TRBV20-1 with TRBJ2-7; 8 positions agree with TRBD1. The length of the CDR3 is 13 residues. Germline values: CDR1 DFQATT, CDR2 SNEGSKA (reference sequence). V lost 6 bases to trimming and J lost 3 bases; unmatched junction nucleotides: 7. DNA of the CDR3: TGCAGTGCCCCGATAGGACAGGGCTACGAGCAGTACTTC. It specifies CSAPIGQGYEQYF.

Note on this clone: The junction departs from the called germline gene at one end, perhaps through a read error. The chain is built from TRBV11-2 and TRBJ1-2; D gene ambiguous. From germline, CDR1 is SGHAT and CDR2 FQNNGV. CDR3 size: 12 residues. This CDR3 is CASSFDFYGYTF. Here the CDR3 DNA reads TGCGCCAGCAGCTTCGACTTTTATGGCTACACCTTC.

This chain joins TRBV20-1 and TRBJ2-1; a possible D gene is TRBD1 (6 bases). V lost 5 bases, J lost 4 bases, and 9 bases lay in between. There are 12 residues in the CDR3. Looked up from germline, CDR1 is DFQATT and CDR2 is SNEGSKA (reference sequence). The DNA for the CDR3 is TGCAGTGCTTCCACAGGGTACAATGAGCAGTTCTTC. This codes for CSASTGYNEQFF.

The chain is built from TRBV5-1 and TRBJ1-5; tentative D call: TRBD1 (5 bases). Germline V lookup: CDR1 SGHRS, CDR2 YFSETQ. Trimming removed 0 bases from V and 0 bases from J, with 7 bases in between. The CDR3 runs 15 residues. The CDR3 sequence is CASSLGDSSNQPQHF. In DNA form, the CDR3 reads TGCGCCAGCAGCTTGGGTGACAGTAGCAATCAGCCCCAGCATTTT.

The J gene is TRBJ1-6, the V gene TRBV28; 9 bases align to TRBD1. The CDR3 totals 16 residues. Germline-derived CDR1 and CDR2 are MDHEN and SYDVKM. With V trimmed by 5 bases and J by 10 bases, 12 bases remained unmatched. CDR3 region: CASSPTGTGQGSPLHF. CDR3 coding DNA: TGTGCCAGCAGTCCAACCGGGACAGGGCAGGGATCACCCCTCCACTTT.

Regarding this clone: A clone one base away is much larger, so this may be a read error. The chain employs TRBV20-1 and TRBJ2-7; maybe TRBD2 (5 bases). The CDR3 consists of 10 residues. CDR1 and CDR2 from the germline V gene are DFQATT and SNEGSKA (reference sequence). The CDR3 nucleotides read TGCCAAGCAGCCGGGAACGAGCAGTACTTC. It specifies CQAAGNEQYF.